The T cell receptor beta chain described here comes from a study of T-cell memory formation after mild COVID-19. The CDR3 is made up of 16 amino acids. V lost 0 bases, J lost 12 bases, and 8 bases stayed unmatched. Germline CDR1 SGHRS, CDR2 YFSETQ. One entry per CDR3 protein results from TCRdb running MiXCR on the 5' RACE reads. Among roughly 150,000 distinct CDR3 sequences listed, about 14% were seen once. The sample was PBMCs or a T cell subset sorted from them (not recorded which). This sequence joins TRBV5-1 and TRBJ2-1; 14 nucleotides line up with TRBD2. The TCR originated in an adult woman who had mild COVID-19 (a few samples of this study predate the infection). Cell type and time point are not known. In DNA form, the CDR3 reads TGCGCCAGCAGCTTGGGGACTAGCGGGGGGCTCGGTGTGCAGTTCTTC. This translates into CASSLGTSGGLGVQFF.